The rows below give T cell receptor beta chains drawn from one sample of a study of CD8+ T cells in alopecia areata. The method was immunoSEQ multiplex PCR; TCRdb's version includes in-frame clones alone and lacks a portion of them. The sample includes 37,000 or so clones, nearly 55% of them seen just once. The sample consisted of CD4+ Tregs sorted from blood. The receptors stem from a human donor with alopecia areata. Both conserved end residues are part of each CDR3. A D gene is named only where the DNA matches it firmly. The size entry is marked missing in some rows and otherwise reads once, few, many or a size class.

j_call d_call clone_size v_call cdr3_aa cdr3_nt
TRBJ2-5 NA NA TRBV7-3 CASSLGDGETQYF TGTGCCAGCAGCTTAGGAGATGGAGAGACCCAGTACTTC
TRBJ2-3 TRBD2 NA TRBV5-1 CASSLGAGGPTDTQYF TGCGCCAGCAGCTTGGGGGCGGGAGGGCCGACAGATACGCAGTATTTT
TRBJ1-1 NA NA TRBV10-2 CASRNTLRDTEAFF TGCGCCAGCAGAAACACTCTGAGGGACACTGAAGCTTTCTTT
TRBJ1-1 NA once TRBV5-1 CASSLARQMNTEAFF TGCGCCAGCAGCTTGGCACGCCAGATGAACACTGAAGCTTTCTTT
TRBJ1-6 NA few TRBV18 CASSPRRDAPLHF TGTGCCAGCTCACCAAGGAGGGATGCACCCCTCCACTTT
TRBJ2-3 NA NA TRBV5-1 CASSLGRGGTDTQYF TGCGCCAGCAGCTTGGGCCGCGGCGGGACAGATACGCAGTATTTT
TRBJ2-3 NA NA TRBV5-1 CASSLFGASTDTQYF TGCGCCAGCAGCTTGTTTGGGGCTAGCACAGATACGCAGTATTTT
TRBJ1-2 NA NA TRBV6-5 CASSPLSETDDGYTF TGTGCCAGCAGCCCTCTCTCCGAGACCGATGATGGCTACACCTTC
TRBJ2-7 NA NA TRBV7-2 CASSLGPGVDEQYF TGTGCCAGCAGCTTAGGACCGGGGGTGGACGAGCAGTACTTC
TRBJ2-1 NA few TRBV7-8 CASSFTSQRSYNEQFF TGTGCCAGCAGCTTCACCAGCCAGCGTTCGTACAATGAGCAGTTCTTC
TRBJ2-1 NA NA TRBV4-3 CASSQDTRPEQFF TGCGCCAGCAGCCAAGATACCCGGCCTGAGCAGTTCTTC
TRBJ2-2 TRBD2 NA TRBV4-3 CASSRRFPLAGVEAGELFF TGCGCCAGCAGCCGCCGCTTCCCTCTAGCGGGAGTCGAGGCCGGGGAGCTGTTTTTT
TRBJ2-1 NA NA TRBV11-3 CASSLRAEGQFF TGTGCCAGCAGCTTACGGGCGGAGGGGCAGTTCTTC
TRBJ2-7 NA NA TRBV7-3 CASSSQGYEQYF TGTGCCAGCAGCTCACAGGGCTACGAGCAGTACTTC
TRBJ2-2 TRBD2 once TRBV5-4 CASSSGVGTSGSTGELFF TGTGCCAGCAGCTCCGGGGTCGGGACTAGCGGGAGCACCGGGGAGCTGTTTTTT
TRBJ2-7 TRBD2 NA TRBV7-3 CASSLTGGAGVPYEQYF TGTGCCAGCAGCTTAACGGGCGGAGCGGGAGTCCCCTACGAGCAGTACTTC
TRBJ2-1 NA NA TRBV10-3 CAISELNEQFF TGTGCCATCAGTGAGCTGAATGAGCAGTTCTTC
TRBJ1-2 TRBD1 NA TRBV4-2 CASSQDGQGNGYTF TGTGCCAGCAGCCAAGACGGACAGGGAAATGGCTACACCTTC
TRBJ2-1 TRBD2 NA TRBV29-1 CSARRGGLVDEQFF TGCAGCGCCCGTCGGGGGGGGCTGGTGGATGAGCAGTTCTTC
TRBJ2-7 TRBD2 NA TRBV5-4 CASSLGLAGNYEQYF TGTGCCAGCAGCTTGGGGCTAGCGGGAAACTACGAGCAGTACTTC
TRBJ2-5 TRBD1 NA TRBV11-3 CASSSHRGQETQYF TGTGCCAGCAGCTCGCACAGGGGCCAAGAGACCCAGTACTTC
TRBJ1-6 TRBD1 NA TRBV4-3 CASSQESPGQGRISLHF TGCGCCAGCAGCCAAGAGTCCCCCGGACAGGGGCGGATTTCCCTCCACTTT
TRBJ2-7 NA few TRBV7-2 CASSPFAYEQYF TGTGCCAGCAGCCCTTTTGCCTACGAGCAGTACTTC
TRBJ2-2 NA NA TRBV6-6 CASRREYNTGELFF TGTGCCAGCAGACGGGAGTATAACACCGGGGAGCTGTTTTTT
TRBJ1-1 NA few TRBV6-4 CASSREENTEAFF TGTGCCAGCAGCAGGGAGGAGAACACTGAAGCTTTCTTT
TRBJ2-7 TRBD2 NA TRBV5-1 CASSLQVLALYEQYF TGCGCCAGCAGCTTGCAGGTACTAGCGCTCTACGAGCAGTACTTC
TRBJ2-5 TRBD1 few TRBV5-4 CASSSYRGLQETQYF TGTGCCAGCAGCTCCTACAGGGGCCTACAAGAGACCCAGTACTTC
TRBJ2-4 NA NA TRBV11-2 CASSLEPQGTKYF TGTGCCAGCAGCTTAGAGCCACAGGGAACTAAGTACTTC
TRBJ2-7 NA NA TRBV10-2 CASRSDRTYEQYF TGCGCCAGCAGATCGGACAGAACCTACGAGCAGTACTTC
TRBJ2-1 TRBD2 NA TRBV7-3 CASSLSSGDNEQFF TGTGCCAGCAGCTTGTCTAGCGGGGACAATGAGCAGTTCTTC
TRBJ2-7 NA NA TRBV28 CASIPRVASYEQYF TGTGCCAGCATCCCTCGGGTAGCCTCCTACGAGCAGTACTTC
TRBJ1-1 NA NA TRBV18 CASSPSALRDQYTEAFF TGTGCCAGCTCACCATCAGCTTTAAGGGATCAGTACACTGAAGCTTTCTTT
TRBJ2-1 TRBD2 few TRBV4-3 CASSSTGSGRANEQFF TGCGCCAGCAGCTCGACAGGTAGCGGGAGGGCCAATGAGCAGTTCTTC
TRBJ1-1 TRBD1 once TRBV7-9 CASSLDRMNTEAFF TGTGCCAGCAGCTTGGACAGGATGAACACTGAAGCTTTCTTT
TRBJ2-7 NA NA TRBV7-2 CASSLNRAYEQYF TGTGCCAGCAGCCTTAACAGGGCCTACGAGCAGTACTTC
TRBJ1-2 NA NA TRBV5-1 CASSGSSNPNYGYTF TGCGCCAGCAGCGGATCTTCCAACCCGAACTATGGCTACACCTTC
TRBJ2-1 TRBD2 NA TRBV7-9 CASSSGLAVNEQFF TGTGCCAGCAGCTCCGGACTAGCGGTGAATGAGCAGTTCTTC
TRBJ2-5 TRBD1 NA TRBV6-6 CASRAGGRETQYF TGTGCCAGCAGGGCAGGGGGCAGGGAGACCCAGTACTTC
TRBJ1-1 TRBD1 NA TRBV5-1 CASSRDRGNTEAFF TGCGCCAGCAGCAGGGACAGGGGGAACACTGAAGCTTTCTTT
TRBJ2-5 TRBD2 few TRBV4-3 CASSHLSGGQETQYF TGCGCCAGCAGCCACCTTAGCGGGGGCCAAGAGACCCAGTACTTC
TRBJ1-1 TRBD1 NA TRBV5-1 CASSLARQGSTEAFF TGCGCCAGCAGCTTGGCCAGACAGGGGAGCACTGAAGCTTTCTTT
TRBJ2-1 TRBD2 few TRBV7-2 CASIISGSSYNEQFF TGTGCCAGCATCATTAGCGGGAGCTCCTACAATGAGCAGTTCTTC
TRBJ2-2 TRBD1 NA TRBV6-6 CASSYHGQGRAGELFF TGTGCCAGCAGTTACCACGGACAGGGGCGCGCCGGGGAGCTGTTTTTT
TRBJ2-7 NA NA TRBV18 CASSPPTAAYEQYF TGTGCCAGCTCACCACCGACGGCAGCCTACGAGCAGTACTTC
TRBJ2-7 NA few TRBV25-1 CASSPSGPLREQYF TGTGCCAGCAGTCCTTCGGGACCCCTCAGGGAGCAGTACTTC
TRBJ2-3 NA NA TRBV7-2 CASSPTGSTDTQYF TGTGCCAGCAGCCCGACGGGGAGCACAGATACGCAGTATTTT
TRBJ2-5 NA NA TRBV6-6 CASKDGGETQYF TGTGCCAGCAAAGACGGAGGAGAGACCCAGTACTTC
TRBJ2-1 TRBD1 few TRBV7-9 CASSKRQGPSYNEQFF TGTGCCAGCAGCAAACGACAGGGGCCCTCCTACAATGAGCAGTTCTTC
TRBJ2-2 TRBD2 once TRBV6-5 CATNRLAGAGELFF TGTGCCACAAATCGACTAGCGGGGGCCGGGGAGCTGTTTTTT
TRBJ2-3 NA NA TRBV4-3 CASSPVGSTDTQYF TGCGCCAGCAGCCCGGTAGGCTCAACGGATACGCAGTATTTT
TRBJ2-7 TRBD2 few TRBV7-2 CASSLGGGPSEQYF TGTGCCAGCAGCTTAGGGGGGGGTCCCTCCGAGCAGTACTTC
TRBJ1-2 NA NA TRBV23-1 CASSPHIGRWEDYGYTF TGCGCCAGCAGTCCCCACATTGGCCGATGGGAGGACTATGGCTACACCTTC
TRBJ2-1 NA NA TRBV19 CASSSSQLRGNEQFF TGTGCCAGTAGTTCGTCCCAGCTTCGGGGCAATGAGCAGTTCTTC
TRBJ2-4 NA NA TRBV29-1 CSVDGGWGDIQYF TGCAGCGTTGATGGAGGGTGGGGGGACATTCAGTACTTC
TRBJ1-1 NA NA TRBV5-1 CASSTGGLLNPEAFF TGCGCCAGCAGCACAGGAGGCCTTCTTAACCCTGAAGCTTTCTTT
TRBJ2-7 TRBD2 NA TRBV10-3 CAISPGTSGRDYEQYF TGTGCCATCAGCCCCGGGACTAGCGGGAGGGACTACGAGCAGTACTTC
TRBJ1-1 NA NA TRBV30 CAWHRVGGTEAFF TGTGCCTGGCACCGAGTGGGGGGCACTGAAGCTTTCTTT
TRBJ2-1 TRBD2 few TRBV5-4 CASSRGGIDNEQFF TGTGCCAGCAGCCGGGGGGGGATCGACAATGAGCAGTTCTTC
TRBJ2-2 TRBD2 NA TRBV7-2 CASSPPGGSLTGELFF TGTGCCAGCAGCCCCCCGGGGGGAAGTTTGACCGGGGAGCTGTTTTTT